This TCR beta chain was found in a study of cytomegalovirus exposure and HLA in healthy donors (dated by TCRdb to between 2016 and 2019). Context from the whole study: According to a later analysis, one platform produced both the approximately 110 validation repertoires and the roughly 660 repertoires of the first cohort. In addition to the first cohort of roughly 700 subjects, a separate validation cohort of some 120 different subjects was used. The aim of the study was to test whether cataloging public T cell receptors could identify signatures of past pathogen exposure. To predict cytomegalovirus infection status, the study brought together high-throughput TCR immunosequencing, statistical association of individual TCRs with disease status, and machine learning. Study-wide findings and limitations: A later analysis lacked HLA typing for the validation cohort, so it scored co-occurrence in that cohort across all 110 or so repertoires. Three of the identified cytomegalovirus-associated TCR beta chains were confirmed in vitro to be specific for cytomegalovirus antigens. The classifier was reported to diagnose cytomegalovirus status with high specificity and sensitivity in both the original cohort and the validation cohort. Of the cluster scores, roughly 93% were above 0 in a later analysis, which found that TCRs clustered in the first cohort also tended to co-occur in the approximately 110 validation repertoires. It was suggested by the authors that the approach could potentially be generalized to other disease states and immunological phenotypes. A total of 150 to 200 TCR beta chains were listed by the study as associated with cytomegalovirus. While some public TCRs were present in many individuals, most TCR sequences turned up only very rarely across donors.

This clone was detected only once. Its antigen is still unknown. Per-nucleotide qualities are absent, and no much larger clonotype sits a single base away. The donors were included in the validation cohort of 120 subjects, a group kept apart from the approximately 690-subject first cohort. The library was produced with the immunoSEQ multiplex PCR assay. Under the source paper's analysis protocol: A statistical classification framework was developed to diagnose cytomegalovirus status using the catalog of TCR beta chain sequences. TCRdb took this table from immuneACCESS and kept in-frame rearrangements with V and J called. Such tables lack part of the clones; where checked against another copy, unresolved V genes explain under half of the gap, and the rest is unexplained. The V and J calls and clone size come from that table; D and trimming were worked out from the DNA. The table for this sample lists 230,000 or so clones; roughly 88% of them were counted only once. About 2.7% of the sample is held by the ten biggest clonotypes.

For CDR1 and CDR2, the germline V gene lists SGHDT and YYEEEE. The germline V and J ends show losses of 4 bases and 2 bases respectively, and no gene match explains 8 bases of the junction. Including the terminal cysteine and phenylalanine, the CDR3 comprises 16 residues. Only CDR3 DNA is held: 48 bases, read in frame from base 1. Recombination connected TRBV5-6 to TRBJ2-1, with 8 central nucleotides matching TRBD1. The receptor was derived from a woman aged 18-29 years in good health and CMV-seronegative. The sequenced sample consisted of PBMCs. The CDR3 region has the sequence CASSPDRVLTYNEQFF. The DNA sequence is TGTGCCAGCAGCCCGGACAGGGTCTTGACCTACAATGAGCAGTTCTTC. Reference TRBV5-6 and TRBJ2-1 proteins supply the regions before and after the CDR3; the full variable domain is: DAGVTQSPTHLIKTRGQQVTLRCSPKSGHDTVSWYQQALGQGPQFIFQYYEEEERQRGNFPDRFSGHQFPNYSSELNVNALLLGDSALYLCASSPDRVLTYNEQFFGPGTRLTVL.